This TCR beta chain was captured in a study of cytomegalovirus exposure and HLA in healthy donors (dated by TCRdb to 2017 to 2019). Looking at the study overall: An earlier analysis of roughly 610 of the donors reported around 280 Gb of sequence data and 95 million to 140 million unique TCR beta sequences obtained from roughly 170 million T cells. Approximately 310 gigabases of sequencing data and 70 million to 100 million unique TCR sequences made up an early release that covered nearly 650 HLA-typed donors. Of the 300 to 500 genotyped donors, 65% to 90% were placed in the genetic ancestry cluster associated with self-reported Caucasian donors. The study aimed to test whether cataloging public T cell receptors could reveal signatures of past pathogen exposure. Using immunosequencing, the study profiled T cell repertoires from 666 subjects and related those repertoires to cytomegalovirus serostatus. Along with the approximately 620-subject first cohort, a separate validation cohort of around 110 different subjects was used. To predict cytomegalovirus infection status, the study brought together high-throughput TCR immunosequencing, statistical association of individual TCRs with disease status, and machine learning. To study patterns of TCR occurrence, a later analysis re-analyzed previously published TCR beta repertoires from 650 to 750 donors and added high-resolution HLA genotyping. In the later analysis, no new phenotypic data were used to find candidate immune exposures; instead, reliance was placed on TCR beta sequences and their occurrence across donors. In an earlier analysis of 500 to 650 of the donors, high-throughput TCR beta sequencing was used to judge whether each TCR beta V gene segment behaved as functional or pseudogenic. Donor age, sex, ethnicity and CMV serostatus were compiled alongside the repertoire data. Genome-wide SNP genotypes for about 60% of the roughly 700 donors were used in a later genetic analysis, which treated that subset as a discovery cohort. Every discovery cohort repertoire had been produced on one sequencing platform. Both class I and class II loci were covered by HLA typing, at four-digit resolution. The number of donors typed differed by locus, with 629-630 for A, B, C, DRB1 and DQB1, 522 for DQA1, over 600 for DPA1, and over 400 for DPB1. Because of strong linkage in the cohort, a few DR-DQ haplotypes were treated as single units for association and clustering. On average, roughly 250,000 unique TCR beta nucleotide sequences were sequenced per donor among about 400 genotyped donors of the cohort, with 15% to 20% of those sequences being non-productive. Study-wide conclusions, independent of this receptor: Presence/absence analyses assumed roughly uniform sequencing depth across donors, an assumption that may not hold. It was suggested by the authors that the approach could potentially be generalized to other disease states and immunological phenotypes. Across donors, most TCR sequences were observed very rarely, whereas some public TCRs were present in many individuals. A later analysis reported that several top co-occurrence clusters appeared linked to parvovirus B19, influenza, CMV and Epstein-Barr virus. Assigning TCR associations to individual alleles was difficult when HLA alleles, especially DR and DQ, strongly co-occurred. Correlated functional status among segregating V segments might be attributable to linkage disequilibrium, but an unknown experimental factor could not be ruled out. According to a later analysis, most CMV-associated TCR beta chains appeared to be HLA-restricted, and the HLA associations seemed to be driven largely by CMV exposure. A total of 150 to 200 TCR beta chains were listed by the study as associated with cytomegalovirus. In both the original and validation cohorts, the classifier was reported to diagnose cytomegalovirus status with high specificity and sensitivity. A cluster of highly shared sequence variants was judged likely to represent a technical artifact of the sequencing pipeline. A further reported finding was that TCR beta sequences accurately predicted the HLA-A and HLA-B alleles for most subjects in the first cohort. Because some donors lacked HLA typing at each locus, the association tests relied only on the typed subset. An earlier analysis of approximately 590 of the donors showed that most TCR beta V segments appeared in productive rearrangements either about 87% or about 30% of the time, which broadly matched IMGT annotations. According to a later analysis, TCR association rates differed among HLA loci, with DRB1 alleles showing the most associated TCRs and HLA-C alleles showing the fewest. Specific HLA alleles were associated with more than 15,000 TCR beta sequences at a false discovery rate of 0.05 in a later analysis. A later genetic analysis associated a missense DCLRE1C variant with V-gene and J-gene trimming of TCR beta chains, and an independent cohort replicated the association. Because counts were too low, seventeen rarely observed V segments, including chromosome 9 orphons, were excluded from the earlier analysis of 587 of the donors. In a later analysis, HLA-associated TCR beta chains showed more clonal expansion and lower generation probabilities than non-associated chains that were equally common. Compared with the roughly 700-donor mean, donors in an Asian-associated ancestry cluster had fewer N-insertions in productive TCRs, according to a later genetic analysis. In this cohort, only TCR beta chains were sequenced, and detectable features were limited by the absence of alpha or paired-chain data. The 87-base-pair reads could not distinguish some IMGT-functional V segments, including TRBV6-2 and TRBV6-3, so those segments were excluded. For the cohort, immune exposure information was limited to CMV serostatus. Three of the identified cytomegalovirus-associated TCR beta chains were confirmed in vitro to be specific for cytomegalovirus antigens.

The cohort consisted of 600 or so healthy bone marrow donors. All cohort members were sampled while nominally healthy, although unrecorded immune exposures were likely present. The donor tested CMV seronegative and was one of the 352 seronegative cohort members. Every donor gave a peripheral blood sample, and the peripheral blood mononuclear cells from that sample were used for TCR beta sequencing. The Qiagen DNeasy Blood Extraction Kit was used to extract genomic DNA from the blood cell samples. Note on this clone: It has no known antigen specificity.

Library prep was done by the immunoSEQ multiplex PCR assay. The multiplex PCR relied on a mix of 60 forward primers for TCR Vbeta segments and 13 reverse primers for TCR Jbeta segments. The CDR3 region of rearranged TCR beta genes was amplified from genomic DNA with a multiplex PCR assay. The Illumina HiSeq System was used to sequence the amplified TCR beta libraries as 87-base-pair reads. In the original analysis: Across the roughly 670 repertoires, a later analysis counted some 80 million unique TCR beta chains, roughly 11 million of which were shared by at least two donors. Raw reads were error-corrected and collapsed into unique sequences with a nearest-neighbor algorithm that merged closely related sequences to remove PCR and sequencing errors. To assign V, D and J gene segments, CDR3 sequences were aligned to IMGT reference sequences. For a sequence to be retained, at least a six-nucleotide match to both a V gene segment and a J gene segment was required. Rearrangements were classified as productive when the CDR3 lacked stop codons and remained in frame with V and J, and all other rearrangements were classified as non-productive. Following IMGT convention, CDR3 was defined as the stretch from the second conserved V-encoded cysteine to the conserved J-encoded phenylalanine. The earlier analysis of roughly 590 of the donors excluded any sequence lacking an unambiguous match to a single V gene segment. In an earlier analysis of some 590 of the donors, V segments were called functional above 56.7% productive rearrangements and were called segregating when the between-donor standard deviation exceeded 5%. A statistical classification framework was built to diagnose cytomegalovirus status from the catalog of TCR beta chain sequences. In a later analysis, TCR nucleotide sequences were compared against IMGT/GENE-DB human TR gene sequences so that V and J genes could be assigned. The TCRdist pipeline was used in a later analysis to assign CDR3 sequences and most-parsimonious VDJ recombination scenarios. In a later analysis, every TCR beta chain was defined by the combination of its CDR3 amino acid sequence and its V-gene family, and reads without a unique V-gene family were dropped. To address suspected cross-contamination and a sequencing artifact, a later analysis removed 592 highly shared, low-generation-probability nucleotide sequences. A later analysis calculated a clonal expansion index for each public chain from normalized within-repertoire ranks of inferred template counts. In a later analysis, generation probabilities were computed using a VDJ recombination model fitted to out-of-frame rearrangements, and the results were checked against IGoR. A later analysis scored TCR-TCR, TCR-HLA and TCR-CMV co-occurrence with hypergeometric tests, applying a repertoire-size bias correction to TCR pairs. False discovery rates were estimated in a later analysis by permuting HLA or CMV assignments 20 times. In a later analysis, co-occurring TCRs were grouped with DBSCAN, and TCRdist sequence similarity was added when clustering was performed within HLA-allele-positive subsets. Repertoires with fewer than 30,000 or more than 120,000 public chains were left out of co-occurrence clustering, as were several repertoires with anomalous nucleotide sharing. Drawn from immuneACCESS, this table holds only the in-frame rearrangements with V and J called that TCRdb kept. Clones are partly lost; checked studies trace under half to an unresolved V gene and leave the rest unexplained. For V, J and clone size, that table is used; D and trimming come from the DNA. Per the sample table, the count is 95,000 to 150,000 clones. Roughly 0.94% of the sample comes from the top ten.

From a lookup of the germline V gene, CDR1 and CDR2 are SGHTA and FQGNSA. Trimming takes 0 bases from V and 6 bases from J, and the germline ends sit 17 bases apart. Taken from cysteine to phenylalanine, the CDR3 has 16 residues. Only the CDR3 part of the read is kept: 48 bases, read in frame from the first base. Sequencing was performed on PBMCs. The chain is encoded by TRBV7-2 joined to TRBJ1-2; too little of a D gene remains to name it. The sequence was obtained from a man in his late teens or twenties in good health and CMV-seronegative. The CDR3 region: CASSLALLTRNDGYTF. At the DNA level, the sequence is TGTGCCAGCAGCTTAGCGCTCCTGACAAGGAATGATGGCTACACCTTC.